Following are 25 T cell receptor beta chains from one sample sequenced in a study of identical twins' blood T cells. Using its own MiXCR run on the 5' RACE reads, TCRdb lists one record per CDR3 protein. The table lists a few hundred thousand distinct CDR3 sequences, about 28% of them singletons. The specimen sequenced was PBMCs. These receptors all come from a woman between 18 and 50 years old in good health.

This clonotype showed up just a few times. This chain uses TRBV12-3 or TRBV12-4 with TRBJ1-2, with a tentative D call TRBD1 (5 bases). This CDR3 has 16 residues. Trimming removed 4 bases at V and 0 bases at J, with 15 bases between. CDR3 protein: CASSYRTPTTNYGYTF. The DNA of the CDR3 is TGTGCCAGCAGTTACCGGACACCCACTACTAACTATGGCTACACCTTC.

The chain links TRBV6-5 to TRBJ1-6; no firm D call. V shed 2 bases and J shed 13 bases, with 15 bases lying between them. The CDR3 contains 14 residues. Germline CDR1 and CDR2: MNHEY and SVGAGI. This chain's CDR3 is CASSYEVGRVPLHF. DNA of the CDR3: TGTGCCAGCAGTTACGAGGTGGGGAGGGTTCCCCTCCACTTT.

CDR3 residues: CASTSLGTDYEQYF. The CDR3 region has the DNA TGTGCCAGCACGTCCCTGGGGACAGACTACGAGCAGTACTTC. The gene calls are TRBV6-1 and TRBJ2-7, with 7 bases lining up with TRBD1. Germline CDR1 is MNHNS and CDR2 is SASEGT. J lost 3 bases, V lost 7 bases, and 9 bases had no gene match. This CDR3 is built from 14 residues.

Of note for this clonotype: The junction shows a germline mismatch at one end, possibly a read error. The rearrangement joins TRBV5-1 to TRBJ1-5; 7 nucleotides align to TRBD1. The CDR3 has 14 amino acids. CDR1 and CDR2 (germline): SGHRS, YFSETQ. The CDR3 DNA is TGCGCCAGCAGCTTCGGGGACAGCAGTCAGCCCCAGCATTTT. It codes for CASSFGDSSQPQHF.

This clonotype was seen only a few times. The chain combines TRBV13 with TRBJ1-1, with TRBD1 matching over 7 bases. V lost 5 bases to trimming and J lost 5 bases; unmatched junction nucleotides: 5. CDR1 and CDR2 (germline): PRHDT, FYEKMQ (reference sequence). The CDR3 runs to 13 residues. In DNA form, the CDR3 reads TGTGCCAGCAGCGGACAGGAGGGAACTGAAGCTTTCTTT. This encodes CASSGQEGTEAFF.

V is TRBV29-1 and J is TRBJ1-3, with 7 bases lining up with TRBD1. Looked up from germline, CDR1 is SQVTM and CDR2 is ANQGSEA. The junction had 10 bases not matched to a gene; V was cut back by 7 bases and J by 4 bases. The CDR3 runs 14 residues. CDR3 loop: CSAGQAGGGNTIYF. The CDR3 DNA sequence: TGCAGCGCTGGACAGGCCGGGGGCGGAAACACCATATATTTT.

This chain connects TRBV5-1 to TRBJ2-1, with D possibly being TRBD2 (5 bases). The V end was cut by 6 bases, the J end by 10 bases, with 17 bases between. The length of the CDR3 is 13 residues. CDR1 is SGHRS and CDR2 is YFSETQ in the germline V gene. CDR3 amino acids: CASTGLARGEQFF. The DNA for the CDR3 is TGCGCCAGCACTGGATTAGCACGAGGGGAGCAGTTCTTC.

This chain uses TRBV29-1 with TRBJ2-2; TRBD2 is a possible D gene (6 bases). V lost 4 bases and J 6 bases, leaving 15 bases between the germline ends. This CDR3 has 14 residues. The germline CDR1 and CDR2 sequences are SQVTM and ANQGSEA. The CDR3 region is CSVVQEGMAGELFF. CDR3 coding DNA: TGCAGCGTTGTGCAGGAGGGAATGGCCGGGGAGCTGTTTTTT.

This chain joins TRBV7-8 and TRBJ1-5, with a tentative D call TRBD1 (5 bases). Germline values: CDR1 SGHVS, CDR2 FQNEAQ. The V end was cut by 2 bases, the J end by 1 base, with 12 bases between. The CDR3 consists of 16 residues. The CDR3 is CASSLSPGRSNQPQHF. The CDR3, as DNA: TGTGCCAGCAGCTTAAGTCCAGGGCGAAGCAATCAGCCCCAGCATTTT.

A word on this clonotype: A much larger clone lies a single base off, so this may be a read error. The chain is built from TRBV29-1 and TRBJ1-1, with TRBD1 as a possible D gene (5 bases). Per the germline V gene, CDR1 is SQVTM and CDR2 is ANQGSEA. CDR3 length: 12 amino acids. The CDR3 region has the DNA TGCAGCGTCAGAGGAGGAGGGACTGGAGCTTTCTTT. Protein product: CSVRGGGTGAFF.

This clonotype was recorded once. The rearrangement uses TRBV6-6 and TRBJ2-2, with 9 nucleotides matching TRBD2. CDR1 is MNHNY and CDR2 is SVGAGI in the germline V gene (reference sequence). Germline trimming cut 2 bases from V and 7 bases from J; bases unmatched to any gene: 14. The length of the CDR3 is 18 residues. The CDR3 DNA reads as TGTGCCAGCAGTTACCCTCTAGCGGGATTGGTAGCAGGCGGGGAGCTGTTTTTT. Its translation: CASSYPLAGLVAGGELFF.

As for this clonotype: A much larger clone sits a single nucleotide away, making a read error possible. J is TRBJ2-4 and V is TRBV29-1, with D perhaps TRBD1 or TRBD2 (5 bases each). TRBJ2-1 matches the DNA end more closely, so the J call is doubtful. Germline V lookup: CDR1 SQVTM, CDR2 ANQGSEA. The CDR3 runs 13 residues. CDR3 sequence: CSVWGFSYDEQFF. As DNA, the CDR3 is TGCAGCGTGTGGGGGTTTTCCTACGATGAGCAGTTCTTC.

This clonotype was seen a handful of times. The chain has TRBV12-3 or TRBV12-4 and TRBJ1-2; a possible D gene is TRBD1 (5 bases). The CDR3 spans 14 residues. V lost 7 bases and J 4 bases, leaving 16 bases between the germline ends. The CDR3 reads CASKESRASYGYTF. The CDR3 nucleotides read TGTGCCAGCAAAGAGTCCAGGGCCAGCTATGGCTACACCTTC.

This clonotype appeared a few times. In nucleotides, the CDR3 is TGCGCCAGCAGCGTCCTAGCGGGGGTAGAGACCCAGTACTTC. Translated, it gives CASSVLAGVETQYF. This chain uses TRBV5-1 with TRBJ2-5; 10 bases are a match to TRBD2. Per the germline V gene, CDR1 is SGHRS and CDR2 is YFSETQ. The CDR3 has 14 residues. The V and J ends lost 4 bases and 4 bases, in that order; junction bases with no gene match: 4.

The rearrangement uses TRBV19 and TRBJ2-1; D is perhaps TRBD1 (6 bases). Trimming took off 0 bases at V and 4 bases at J, with 10 bases between the two ends. The CDR3 extends over 15 amino acids. Germline CDR1 and CDR2: LNHDA and SQIVND (reference sequence). CDR3 amino acids: CASSIEGAEYNEQFF. As DNA, the CDR3 is TGTGCCAGTAGTATAGAGGGGGCGGAGTACAATGAGCAGTTCTTC.

V and J are TRBV19 and TRBJ1-1, with D perhaps matching TRBD1 (5 bases). Trimming pared 7 bases from V and 4 bases from J, leaving 19 bases between. The CDR3 extends over 15 amino acids. Looked up from germline, CDR1 is LNHDA and CDR2 is SQIVND (reference sequence). The CDR3 loop reads CASIPRWGDVTEAFF. The CDR3 region has the DNA TGTGCCAGTATCCCCCGCTGGGGGGATGTCACTGAAGCTTTCTTT.

This clonotype was detected only a few times. The chain links TRBV3-1 to TRBJ2-3; D uncertain. Germline V CDR1 and CDR2: LGHDT, YNNKEL (reference sequence). This CDR3 is built from 12 residues. V lost 4 bases and J lost 8, with 10 bases in between. In nucleotides, the CDR3 is TGTGCCAGCAGCCTTGGCAGTGCTACGCAGTATTTT. Translation gives CASSLGSATQYF.

This clonotype was seen a few times. CDR3 bases: TGTGCCAGCAGTAGACAGGGTCCAGATACGCAGTATTTT. This encodes CASSRQGPDTQYF. This rearrangement joins TRBV12-3 or TRBV12-4 to TRBJ2-3, with 7 bases identical to TRBD1. The CDR3 covers 13 residues. The J segment lost 4 bases and the V segment lost 5 bases, leaving 3 bases of the junction unmatched.

This clonotype appeared a few times. This chain connects TRBV20-1 to TRBJ1-1; D gene unclear. V was cut by 4 bases and J by 3 bases, with 9 bases left in between. The germline gives CDR1 DFQATT, CDR2 SNEGSKA (reference sequence). The CDR3 consists of 12 residues. The CDR3 is CSAMSRDTEAFF. CDR3 nucleotides: TGCAGTGCTATGTCGCGTGACACTGAAGCTTTCTTT.

This clonotype was observed a few times. The rearrangement uses TRBV4-3 and TRBJ1-1; D gene uncertain. Between the trimmed V and J ends, which lost 4 bases and 1 base, there was a span of 13 bases. The CDR3 contains 15 residues. From germline, CDR1 is LGHNA and CDR2 YSLEER. Here the CDR3 DNA reads TGCGCCAGCAGCCTAGCCTTACTTGGGAACACTGAAGCTTTCTTT. Translating it yields CASSLALLGNTEAFF.

This clonotype has more than one count but fewer than ten. The chain links TRBV2 to TRBJ1-2; no firm D call. CDR1 is SNHLY, CDR2 FYNNEI, per germline. V was shortened by 5 bases and J by 4 bases, with 17 bases between the two germline ends. This CDR3 has 15 residues. This chain's CDR3 is CASSPRAKTGYGYTF. The CDR3 nucleotides are TGTGCCAGCAGTCCGAGGGCTAAAACCGGCTATGGCTACACCTTC.

This clonotype was counted between two and nine times. The CDR3 DNA reads TGTGCCAGCAGCCAAGCTGCTAGTCGCGGAAATGAGCAGTTCTTC. Amino acids: CASSQAASRGNEQFF. The V call is TRBV3-1, the J call TRBJ2-1; D gene unclear. The CDR3 runs to 15 residues. Per the germline V gene, CDR1 is LGHDT and CDR2 is YNNKEL (reference sequence). Trimming took off 1 base at V and 7 bases at J, with 14 bases between the two ends.

The chain links TRBV20-1 to TRBJ1-1; possibly TRBD1 for D (5 bases). V lost 4 bases and J lost 1, with 16 bases in between. The germline CDR1 and CDR2 sequences are DFQATT and SNEGSKA (reference sequence). CDR3 size: 15 residues. CDR3 protein: CSAKTSWTPNTEAFF. The CDR3 coding sequence is TGCAGTGCTAAGACCTCTTGGACACCGAACACTGAAGCTTTCTTT.

The chain couples TRBV5-1 to TRBJ2-3; TRBD2 agrees at 7 bases. The germline V gene encodes CDR1 SGHRS and CDR2 YFSETQ. With 7 bases clipped from V and 0 bases from J, the junction kept 11 bases outside the gene matches. CDR3 size: 16 residues. The CDR3: CASAGRGSFSTDTQYF. CDR3 sequence (DNA): TGCGCCAGCGCTGGGAGGGGATCTTTTAGCACAGATACGCAGTATTTT.

This clonotype has at least ten counts. The chain carries TRBV29-1 and TRBJ2-7; D not resolved. CDR3 length equals 11 residues. Looked up from germline, CDR1 is SQVTM and CDR2 is ANQGSEA. Deletions cut 7 bases from V and 3 bases from J, with 10 bases between. Written as DNA, the CDR3 is TGCAGCGCCACGCGAGACTACGAGCAGTACTTC. Residues: CSATRDYEQYF.